The 17 T cell receptor beta chains reported below all come from one sample, sequenced in a study of memory CD4+ T cells and cytomegalovirus serostatus (dated by TCRdb to the late 2010s). Library preparation was by the immunoSEQ multiplex PCR assay. TCRdb carries this immuneACCESS record with in-frame sequences only. Its versions omit some clonotypes, under half of them owing to an unresolved V gene in the studies checked, with the rest unexplained. The sample table holds over 60,000 clones, of which around 86% were seen once. The biggest ten clones account for about 1% of the sample. Single viable CD3+CD4+CD8-CD45RO+ cells were sorted as memory CD4+ T cells on a FACSAria II. Sequencing was performed on memory CD4+ T cells from blood. The origin of the receptors is an adult in good health and CMV-seronegative.

This clone was detected once. V usage is TRBV11-1 and J usage is TRBJ2-3; D call uncertain. V lost 8 bases, J lost 6 bases, and 21 bases lay in between. Germline CDR1 and CDR2: SGHAT and FQDESV (reference sequence). The CDR3 covers 15 residues. The CDR3 spells CASGPTDELGDTQYF. The CDR3 DNA follows: TGTGCCAGCGGGCCGACGGACGAACTCGGGGATACGCAGTATTTT.

This chain links TRBV27 with TRBJ2-4, with 13 bases identical to TRBD2. With 5 bases clipped from V and 0 bases from J, the junction kept 16 bases outside the gene matches. The CDR3 has 21 amino acids. Germline lookup yields CDR1 MNHEY and CDR2 SMNVEV (reference sequence). This chain's CDR3 is CASSMRGLAGDRGLAKNIQYF. In nucleotides, the CDR3 is TGTGCCAGCAGTATGCGCGGACTAGCGGGAGACCGGGGACTAGCCAAAAACATTCAGTACTTC.

This clone was recorded at least ten times. The same CDR3 also results from other DNA sequences found in this sample. The chain uses TRBV5-1 and TRBJ2-7; a weak D match, TRBD1 (6 bases). This CDR3 comprises 12 residues. Germline CDR1 reads SGHRS; CDR2 reads YFSETQ. Between the trimmed V and J ends, which lost 5 bases and 2 bases, there was a span of 8 bases. The DNA of the CDR3 is TGCGCCAGCAGTCGGGACACCTACGAGCAGTACTTC. Its translation: CASSRDTYEQYF.

The V and J genes are TRBV4-1 and TRBJ2-4; 8 bases are shared with TRBD1. The CDR3 runs to 16 residues. V was clipped by 1 base and J by 0 bases; unmatched bases: 2. Germline assignment: CDR1 MGHRA and CDR2 YSYEKL. CDR3 DNA sequence: TGCGCCAGCAGCCAAGGGCAGGGGGCAGCCAAAAACATTCAGTACTTC. It encodes CASSQGQGAAKNIQYF.

This chain links TRBV12-5 with TRBJ1-5, with D possibly being TRBD1 (6 bases). Trimming pared 2 bases from V and 0 bases from J, leaving 17 bases between. The length of the CDR3 is 18 residues. Germline CDR1 is LGHNT and CDR2 is FRNRAP. The CDR3 reads CASGLLYWGQDSNQPQHF. The CDR3 region has the DNA TGTGCTAGTGGTTTGTTATACTGGGGACAAGATAGCAATCAGCCCCAGCATTTT.

The gene calls are TRBV7-8 and TRBJ1-1, with a weak D call TRBD1 (6 bases). CDR3 length: 16 amino acids. V was pared by 5 bases and J by 5 bases, with 21 bases between. Germline V CDR1 and CDR2: SGHVS, FQNEAQ. This chain's CDR3 is CASSRGFLRGGTEAFF. The CDR3 nucleotides are TGTGCCAGCAGCCGGGGATTTCTCAGGGGAGGGACTGAAGCTTTCTTT. Complete variable domain (other parts from reference TRBV7-8 and TRBJ1-1): GAGVSQSPRYKVAKRGQDVALRCDPISGHVSLFWYQQALGQGPEFLTYFQNEAQLDKSGLPSDRFFAERPEGSVSTLKIQRTQQEDSAVYLCASSRGFLRGGTEAFFGQGTRLTVV.

The rearrangement links TRBV5-1 to TRBJ1-1, with 11 positions matching TRBD1. In germline, CDR1 is SGHRS, CDR2 YFSETQ. V was pared by 0 bases and J by 4 bases, with 5 bases of the junction left unmatched. This CDR3 has 16 residues. CDR3 in amino acids: CASSLGGQGGGTEAFF. As DNA, the CDR3 is TGCGCCAGCAGCTTGGGGGGACAGGGGGGCGGCACTGAAGCTTTCTTT.

This rearrangement joins TRBV2 to TRBJ1-5; D remains unclear. Germline loops: CDR1 SNHLY, CDR2 FYNNEI. This CDR3 contains 15 residues. V gave up 8 bases and J gave up 1 base, with 15 bases separating them. The CDR3: CASSGNGLSNQPQHF. CDR3 DNA sequence: TGTGCCAGCTCCGGAAACGGGTTAAGCAATCAGCCCCAGCATTTT.

The J gene is TRBJ1-1, the V gene TRBV2; D is uncertain. CDR1 SNHLY and CDR2 FYNNEI come from the germline V gene. CDR3 length: 12 residues. V was pared by 3 bases and J by 6 bases, with 8 bases between. CDR3 sequence reads: CASSDYRAEAFF. The CDR3 DNA reads as TGTGCCAGCAGTGATTATAGGGCTGAAGCTTTCTTT.

This chain uses TRBV5-4 with TRBJ2-1; D gene uncertain. CDR1 and CDR2 from the germline V gene are SGHNT and YYREEE (reference sequence). This CDR3 contains 11 residues. The V gene lost 0 bases and the J gene lost 10 bases, with 5 bases spanning the gap. CDR3 amino acids: CASSLGQEQFF. The CDR3 nucleotides read TGTGCCAGCAGCTTGGGTCAAGAGCAGTTCTTC.

The chain combines TRBV6-1 with TRBJ1-1; D not certain. Trimming stripped 5 bases from V and 5 bases from J, with 6 bases between. The CDR3 is 11 amino acids. Germline V gives CDR1 MNHNS, CDR2 SASEGT. The CDR3 loop reads CASSQRTEAFF. The CDR3 DNA sequence: TGTGCCAGCAGTCAAAGAACTGAAGCTTTCTTT.

The chain couples TRBV18 to TRBJ2-1, with TRBD1 matching 9 bases. V shed 5 bases, J shed 6 bases, and the junction held 8 bases outside the gene matches. The germline gives CDR1 KGHSH, CDR2 LQKENI. The CDR3 runs to 15 residues. CDR3 amino acids: CASSAPGQGSNEQFF. The DNA for the CDR3 is TGTGCCAGCTCAGCTCCGGGACAGGGTAGCAATGAGCAGTTCTTC. Based on the CDR3 plus reference TRBV18 and TRBJ2-1, the full variable domain is NAGVMQNPRHLVRRRGQEARLRCSPMKGHSHVYWYRQLPEEGLKFMVYLQKENIIDESGMPKERFSAEFPKEGPSILRIQQVVRGDSAAYFCASSAPGQGSNEQFFGPGTRLTVL.

The gene calls are TRBV10-3 and TRBJ2-2, with TRBD2 as a possible D gene (5 bases). V lost 0 bases to trimming and J lost 7 bases, with 6 bases between them. There are 13 residues in the CDR3. The germline V gene encodes CDR1 ENHRY and CDR2 SYGVKD. Here the CDR3 DNA reads TGTGCCATCAGTGAGTCCAGCGGCGGGGAGCTGTTTTTT. Translating gives CAISESSGGELFF.

V usage is TRBV5-6 and J usage is TRBJ2-7, with 9 bases that match TRBD2. Unmatched junction bases numbered 4, after V lost 0 bases and J lost 3 bases. The CDR3 spans 15 residues. CDR1 is SGHDT and CDR2 is YYEEEE in the germline V gene. CDR3 in amino acids: CASSLVSGGIYEQYF. In nucleotides, the CDR3 is TGTGCCAGCAGCTTGGTGAGCGGGGGGATCTACGAGCAGTACTTC.

V usage is TRBV28 and J usage is TRBJ1-2, with a possible D match to TRBD1 (6 bases). CDR1 and CDR2 from the germline V gene are MDHEN and SYDVKM. The V and J ends lost 6 bases and 7 bases respectively, with 15 bases between them. CDR3 length: 13 amino acids. Written as DNA, the CDR3 is TGTGCCAGCAGGTACCCGGGACAAGGTGGCTACACCTTC. The encoded protein is CASRYPGQGGYTF.

The rearrangement links TRBV10-3 to TRBJ2-5; 8 bases fit TRBD2. The CDR3 sequence is 13 residues long. The V gene end was trimmed by 6 bases and the J gene end by 4 bases; junction bases not matched to a gene: 4. Germline assignment: CDR1 ENHRY and CDR2 SYGVKD. CDR3 amino acids: CAIRTSAVETQYF. As DNA, the CDR3 is TGTGCCATCAGGACTAGCGCCGTAGAGACCCAGTACTTC.

The chain employs TRBV25-1 and TRBJ1-1; D is perhaps TRBD1 (5 bases). V was shortened by 6 bases and J by 10 bases, with 24 bases between the two germline ends. The CDR3 consists of 15 residues. From germline, CDR1 is MGHDK and CDR2 SYGVNS. The CDR3 region has the DNA TGTGCCAGCAGGGACGAAAGCGCTCGGGGGGGGAGAGCTTTCTTT. It yields the protein CASRDESARGGRAFF.